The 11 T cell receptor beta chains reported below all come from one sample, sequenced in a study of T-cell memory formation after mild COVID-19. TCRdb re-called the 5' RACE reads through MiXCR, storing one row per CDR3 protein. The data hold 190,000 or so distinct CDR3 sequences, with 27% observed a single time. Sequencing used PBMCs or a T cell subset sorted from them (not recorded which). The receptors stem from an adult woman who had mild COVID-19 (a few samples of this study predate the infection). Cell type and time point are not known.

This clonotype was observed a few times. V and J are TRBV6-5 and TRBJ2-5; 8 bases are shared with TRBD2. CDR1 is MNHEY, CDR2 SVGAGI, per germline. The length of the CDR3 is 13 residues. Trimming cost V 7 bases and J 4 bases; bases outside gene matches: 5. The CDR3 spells CASTKAGVETQYF. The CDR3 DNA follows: TGTGCCAGCACCAAAGCGGGAGTAGAGACCCAGTACTTC.

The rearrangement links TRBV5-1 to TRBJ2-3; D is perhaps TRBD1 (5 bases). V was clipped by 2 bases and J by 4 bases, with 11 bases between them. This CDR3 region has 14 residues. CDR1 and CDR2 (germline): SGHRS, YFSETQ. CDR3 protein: CASSFRTSADTQYF. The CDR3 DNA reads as TGCGCCAGCAGCTTCCGGACATCCGCAGATACGCAGTATTTT.

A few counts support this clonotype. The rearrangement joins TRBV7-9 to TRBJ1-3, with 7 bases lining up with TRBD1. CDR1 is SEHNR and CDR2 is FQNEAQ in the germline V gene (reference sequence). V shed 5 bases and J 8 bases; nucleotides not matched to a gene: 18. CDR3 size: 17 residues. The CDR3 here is CASSNGQEVRGEDTIYF. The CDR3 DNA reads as TGTGCCAGCAGCAACGGACAGGAGGTCAGAGGAGAAGACACCATATATTTT.

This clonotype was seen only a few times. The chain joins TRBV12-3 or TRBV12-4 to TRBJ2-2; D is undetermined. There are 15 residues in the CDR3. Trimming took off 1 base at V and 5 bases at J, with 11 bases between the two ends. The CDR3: CASSLGQIGTGELFF. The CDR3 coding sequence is TGTGCCAGCAGTTTAGGTCAAATCGGGACCGGGGAGCTGTTTTTT.

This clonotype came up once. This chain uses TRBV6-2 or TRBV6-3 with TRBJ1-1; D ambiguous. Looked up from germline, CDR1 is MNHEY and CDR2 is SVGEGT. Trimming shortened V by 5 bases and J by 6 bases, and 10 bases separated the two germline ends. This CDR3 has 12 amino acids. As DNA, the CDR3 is TGTGCCAGCAGTAATAGACAACCTGAAGCTTTCTTT. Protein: CASSNRQPEAFF.

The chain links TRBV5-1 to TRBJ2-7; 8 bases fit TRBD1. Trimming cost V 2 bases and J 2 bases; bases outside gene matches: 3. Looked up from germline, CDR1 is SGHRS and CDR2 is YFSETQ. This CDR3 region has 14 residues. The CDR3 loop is CASSFTGGAYEQYF. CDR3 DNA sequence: TGCGCCAGCAGCTTTACAGGGGGAGCCTACGAGCAGTACTTC. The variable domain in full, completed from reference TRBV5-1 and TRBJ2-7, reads KAGVTQTPRYLIKTRGQQVTLSCSPISGHRSVSWYQQTPGQGLQFLFEYFSETQRNKGNFPGRFSGRQFSNSRSEMNVSTLELGDSALYLCASSFTGGAYEQYFGPGTRLTVT.

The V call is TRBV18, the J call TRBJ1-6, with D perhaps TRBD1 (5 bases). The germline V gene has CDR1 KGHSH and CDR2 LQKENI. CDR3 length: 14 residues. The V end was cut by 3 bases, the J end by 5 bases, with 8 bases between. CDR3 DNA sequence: TGTGCCAGCTCACCGACAGAGGATAATTCACCCCTCCACTTT. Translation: CASSPTEDNSPLHF.

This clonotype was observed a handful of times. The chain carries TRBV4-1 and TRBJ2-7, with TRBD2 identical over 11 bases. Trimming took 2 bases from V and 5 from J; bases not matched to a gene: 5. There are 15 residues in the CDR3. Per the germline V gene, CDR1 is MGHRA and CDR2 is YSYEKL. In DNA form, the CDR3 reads TGCGCCAGCAGCCAAACGGGACTAGCGGCCCACGAGCAGTACTTC. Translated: CASSQTGLAAHEQYF.

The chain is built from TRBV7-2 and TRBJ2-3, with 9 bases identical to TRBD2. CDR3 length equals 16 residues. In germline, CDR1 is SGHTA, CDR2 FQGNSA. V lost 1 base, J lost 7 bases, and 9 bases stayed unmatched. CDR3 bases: TGTGCCAGCAGCTTAGGCGGGACTAGCCCGGAGCATACGCAGTATTTT. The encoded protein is CASSLGGTSPEHTQYF.

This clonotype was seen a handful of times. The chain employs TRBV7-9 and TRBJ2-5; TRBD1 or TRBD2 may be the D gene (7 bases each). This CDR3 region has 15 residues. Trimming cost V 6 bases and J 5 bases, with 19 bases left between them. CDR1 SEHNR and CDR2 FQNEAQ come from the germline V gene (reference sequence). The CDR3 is CASSSAGQSSETQYF. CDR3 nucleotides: TGTGCCAGCAGTTCAGCGGGACAGTCTAGTGAGACCCAGTACTTC.

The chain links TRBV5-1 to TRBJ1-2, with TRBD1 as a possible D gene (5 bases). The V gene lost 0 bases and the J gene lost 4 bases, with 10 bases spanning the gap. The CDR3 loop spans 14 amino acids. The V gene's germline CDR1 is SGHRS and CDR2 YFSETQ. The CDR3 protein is CASSLGDGLYGYTF. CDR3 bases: TGCGCCAGCAGCTTGGGGGACGGACTCTATGGCTACACCTTC.